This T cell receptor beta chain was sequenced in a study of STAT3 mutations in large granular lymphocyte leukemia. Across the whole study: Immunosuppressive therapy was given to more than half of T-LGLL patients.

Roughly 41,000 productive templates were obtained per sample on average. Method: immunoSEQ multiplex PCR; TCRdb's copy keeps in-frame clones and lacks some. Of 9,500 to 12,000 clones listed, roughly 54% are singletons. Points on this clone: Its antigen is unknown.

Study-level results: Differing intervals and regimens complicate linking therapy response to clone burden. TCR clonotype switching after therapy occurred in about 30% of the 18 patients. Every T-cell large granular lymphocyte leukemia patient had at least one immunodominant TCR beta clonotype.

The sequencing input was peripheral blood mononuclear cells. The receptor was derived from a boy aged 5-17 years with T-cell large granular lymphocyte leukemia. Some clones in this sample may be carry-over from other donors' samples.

In DNA form, the CDR3 reads TGTGCCTGGAGCCGACAGGGCAATCAGCCCCAGCATTTT. Translated, it gives CAWSRQGNQPQHF. V is TRBV30 and J is TRBJ1-5; TRBD1 is a possible D gene (6 bases). CDR1 is GTSNPN and CDR2 is SVGIG in the germline V gene (reference sequence). V lost 3 bases, J lost 2 bases, and 8 bases lay in between. There are 13 residues in the CDR3.